This paragraph reports one T cell receptor beta chain. This sample is drawn from a study of T cell changes during pregnancy in multiple sclerosis. This CDR3 has 16 residues. After removal of 3 bases from V and 1 base from J, the junction contained 8 bases not matched to a gene. The germline V gene encodes CDR1 LGHNA and CDR2 YSLEER. Repertoires were generated with immunoSEQ multiplex PCR, while TCRdb's copy carries only in-frame clones and drops some. The data contain around 72,000 clones, around nine tenths of them singletons. This receptor was identified in a female donor in good health, enrolled as a control in a pregnancy study. The sample here was peripheral blood, taken in the second trimester of pregnancy. The V and J genes are TRBV4-3 and TRBJ1-2, with 7 bases aligning to TRBD1. The CDR3 loop is CASSHVTGESNYGYTF. CDR3 nucleotides: TGCGCCAGCAGCCACGTTACAGGGGAGAGTAACTATGGCTACACCTTC.